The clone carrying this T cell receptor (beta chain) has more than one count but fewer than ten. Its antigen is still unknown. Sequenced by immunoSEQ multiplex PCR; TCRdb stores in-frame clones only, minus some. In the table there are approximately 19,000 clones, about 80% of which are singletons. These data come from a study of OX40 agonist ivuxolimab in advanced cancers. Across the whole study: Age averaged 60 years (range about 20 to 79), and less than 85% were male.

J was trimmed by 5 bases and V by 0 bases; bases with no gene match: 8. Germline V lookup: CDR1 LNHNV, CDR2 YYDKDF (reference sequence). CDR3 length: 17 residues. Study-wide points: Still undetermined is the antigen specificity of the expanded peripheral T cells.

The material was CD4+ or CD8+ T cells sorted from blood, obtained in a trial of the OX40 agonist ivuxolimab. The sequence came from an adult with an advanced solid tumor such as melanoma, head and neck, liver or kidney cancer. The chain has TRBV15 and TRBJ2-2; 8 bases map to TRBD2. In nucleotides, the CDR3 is TGTGCCACCAGCAGAGATTGGGCGGGAGGTACTACCGGGGAGCTGTTTTTT. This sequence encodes CATSRDWAGGTTGELFF.